The following is a TCR beta chain sequence with its context. Some clones are missing from TCRdb's copy, which holds only in-frame ones; the method was immunoSEQ multiplex PCR. The sample yields 150,000 to 250,000 clones, around 90% seen once. This record belongs to a study of blood T cell repertoires in COVID-19. This clonotype originated in a woman aged 25 to 39 who had recovered from COVID-19. The sample comprised PBMCs or T cells enriched from blood (not recorded which).

The CDR3 protein is CASSLPGGYEQYF. The CDR3 DNA follows: TGTGCCAGCAGCTTGCCAGGCGGGTACGAGCAGTACTTC. This chain links TRBV7-9 with TRBJ2-7; weak D call: TRBD2 (5 bases). From germline, CDR1 is SEHNR and CDR2 FQNEAQ (reference sequence). The CDR3 is made up of 13 amino acids. The ends were cut back, 3 bases at V and 4 bases at J, with 10 bases in the middle. The full variable domain, with the rest looked up from reference TRBV7-9 and TRBJ2-7, is DTGVSQNPRHKITKRGQNVTFRCDPISEHNRLYWYRQTLGQGPEFLTYFQNEAQLEKSRLLSDRFSAERPKGSFSTLEIQRTEQGDSAMYLCASSLPGGYEQYFGPGTRLTVT.